A single sample is the source of the 4 T cell receptor beta chains below, sequenced in a study of blood T cell repertoires in COVID-19. TCRdb keeps only in-frame clones here, not all; method: immunoSEQ multiplex PCR. The sample lists roughly 200,000 clones; 80% to 90% were seen once. The sequencing sample was made of peripheral blood. The origin of the receptors is a woman in her 40s with COVID-19, enrolled during active disease.

The chain links TRBV5-1 to TRBJ2-7; D possibly corresponds to TRBD1 (6 bases). CDR3 length equals 14 residues. Germline V gene lookup returns CDR1 SGHRS and CDR2 YFSETQ. Trimming removed 5 bases at V and 0 bases at J, with 12 bases between. The DNA of the CDR3 is TGCGCCAGCAGAGGGACACCGAGCTCCTACGAGCAGTACTTC. It codes for CASRGTPSSYEQYF.

The chain has TRBV5-8 and TRBJ2-7; D possibly corresponds to TRBD2 (6 bases). Germline V gene data show CDR1 as SGHTS and CDR2 as YDEGEE. This CDR3 has 14 residues. With 0 bases removed from V and 4 bases from J, the gap between germline ends came to 11 bases. This CDR3 is CASSLEGGRYEQYF. The CDR3 nucleotides are TGTGCCAGCAGCTTGGAGGGAGGCCGGTACGAGCAGTACTTC.

The chain combines TRBV6-5 with TRBJ2-2; 10 bases map to TRBD1. This CDR3 spans 13 amino acids. The V gene end was trimmed by 11 bases and the J gene end by 7 bases; junction bases not matched to a gene: 7. Germline V gene data show CDR1 as MNHEY and CDR2 as SVGAGI. CDR3 region: CAGVGQGVGELFF. CDR3 nucleotide sequence: TGTGCCGGGGTCGGACAGGGGGTCGGGGAGCTGTTTTTT.

The chain carries TRBV6-2 or TRBV6-3 and TRBJ2-5, with 7 bases matching TRBD2. Germline lookup yields CDR1 MNHEY and CDR2 SVGEGT. The CDR3 runs 15 residues. With V trimmed by 2 bases and J by 3 bases, 6 bases remained unmatched. CDR3 protein: CASSYGGTNKETQYF. CDR3 in DNA: TGTGCCAGCAGTTACGGAGGGACTAACAAAGAGACCCAGTACTTC.